The clone carrying this T cell receptor beta chain was found once. Antigen specificity is unknown. RNA transcripts served as the template for amplifying TCR beta CDR3 regions. Primed by the HTBI set, a first-round RT-PCR was run on the TCR CDR3. MiXCR was run by TCRdb on the multiplex PCR reads, yielding one entry per CDR3 protein. The table lists about 400,000 distinct CDR3 sequences, 15% of them singletons. This record belongs to a study of T cells in Graves' hyperthyroidism and ophthalmopathy. Study at large: Peripheral blood samples were taken at initial diagnosis, prior to any treatment. Study-wide results and limits: The authors' 13 V-J model separated ophthalmopathy from stable hyperthyroidism.

Any patient presenting with uncontrolled infection, other autoimmune disease, pregnancy or lactation was left out. The diagnoses drew upon clinical symptoms, serum thyroxine and TRAb, thyroid ultrasound and orbital computed tomography. The sequence was obtained from a woman in her twenties or thirties with Graves' hyperthyroidism. Sequenced sample: blood.

CDR3 bases: TGTGCCAGGGGGGGCGGGACAGATACGCAGTATTTT. As protein: CARGGGTDTQYF. This chain joins TRBV25-1 and TRBJ2-3, with D perhaps assigned TRBD1 or TRBD2 (6 bases each). The V gene's germline CDR1 is MGHDK and CDR2 SYGVNS. V lost 9 bases to trimming and J lost 3 bases, with 10 bases between them. The CDR3 is made up of 12 amino acids.